This is a list of T cell receptor beta chains from one sample in a study of T cell responses to AZD1222 COVID-19 vaccine. Assay: immunoSEQ multiplex PCR; the TCRdb copy retains only in-frame clones and omits some. The repertoire consists of 120,000 or so clones, with about 81% occurring once and the leading ten covering approximately 5%. This specimen consisted of peripheral blood, obtained on day 0 of AZD1222 vaccination. All receptors derive from an adult in good health. CDR3s include the opening cysteine and the closing phenylalanine or tryptophan. The order of the fields is D gene, V gene, J gene, clone size, CDR3 DNA, CDR3 protein. D genes are given only for firm matches. The size field is filled for only some rows; it gives once, few, many or a size class.

d_call: NA
v_call: TRBV20-1
j_call: TRBJ2-1
clone_size: NA
cdr3_nt: TGCAGTGCTAGTCGCTCAGGACGGACTTCTGGGAATGAGCAGTTCTTC
cdr3_aa: CSASRSGRTSGNEQFF

d_call: TRBD1
v_call: TRBV4-1
j_call: TRBJ1-1
clone_size: NA
cdr3_nt: TGCGCCAGCAGCCTAACGGACAGGGTCCTCACTGAAGCTTTCTTT
cdr3_aa: CASSLTDRVLTEAFF

d_call: NA
v_call: TRBV6-5
j_call: TRBJ1-1
clone_size: NA
cdr3_nt: TGTGCCAGCAGTTACTCGGCCAGGGCCACTGAAGCTTTCTTT
cdr3_aa: CASSYSARATEAFF

d_call: NA
v_call: TRBV5-4
j_call: TRBJ2-3
clone_size: NA
cdr3_nt: TGTGCCAGCAGCTTGGTTCAGGGATGGGTCGGAGATACGCAGTATTTT
cdr3_aa: CASSLVQGWVGDTQYF

d_call: NA
v_call: TRBV19
j_call: TRBJ1-2
clone_size: NA
cdr3_nt: TGTGCCAGTAGTATAGACCCTCCGACGGCTAACTATGGCTACACCTTC
cdr3_aa: CASSIDPPTANYGYTF

d_call: NA
v_call: TRBV2
j_call: TRBJ1-5
clone_size: NA
cdr3_nt: TGTGCCAGCTCCGGATACGAGAATCAGCCCCAGCATTTT
cdr3_aa: CASSGYENQPQHF

d_call: TRBD1
v_call: TRBV30
j_call: TRBJ2-7
clone_size: NA
cdr3_nt: TGTGCCTGGAGTGTGGGGACAGGGGCCTACGAGCAGTACTTC
cdr3_aa: CAWSVGTGAYEQYF

d_call: TRBD1
v_call: TRBV7-3
j_call: TRBJ2-1
clone_size: NA
cdr3_nt: TGTGCCAGCAGCGAGGGACAGGCCTACAATGAGCAGTTCTTC
cdr3_aa: CASSEGQAYNEQFF

d_call: NA
v_call: TRBV5-1
j_call: TRBJ1-2
clone_size: NA
cdr3_nt: TGCGCCAGCAGCCCCCGCGTACAAGCTAACTATGGCTACACCTTC
cdr3_aa: CASSPRVQANYGYTF

d_call: TRBD1
v_call: TRBV2
j_call: TRBJ1-1
clone_size: NA
cdr3_nt: TGTGCCAGCAGTTTGGGACAGGGATTAAGGTGGGACACTGAAGCTTTCTTT
cdr3_aa: CASSLGQGLRWDTEAFF

d_call: NA
v_call: TRBV5-5
j_call: TRBJ1-2
clone_size: NA
cdr3_nt: TGTGCCAGCAGCTTCACGGGGGCCGGTGGCTACACCTTC
cdr3_aa: CASSFTGAGGYTF

d_call: NA
v_call: TRBV14
j_call: TRBJ2-7
clone_size: few
cdr3_nt: TGTGCCAGCAGCCAAGGGATGGCCTGGGACTCCCCCTCCTACGAGCAGTACTTC
cdr3_aa: CASSQGMAWDSPSYEQYF

d_call: NA
v_call: TRBV27
j_call: TRBJ2-2
clone_size: NA
cdr3_nt: TGTGCCAGCAGTTCCCCGGAAAAGCTAAACACCGGGGAGCTGTTTTTT
cdr3_aa: CASSSPEKLNTGELFF

d_call: TRBD1
v_call: TRBV11-2
j_call: TRBJ1-2
clone_size: once
cdr3_nt: TGTGCCAGCAGCTCCCTAGGACAGGGGAAAAACTATGGCTACACCTTC
cdr3_aa: CASSSLGQGKNYGYTF

d_call: NA
v_call: TRBV6-5
j_call: TRBJ2-1
clone_size: NA
cdr3_nt: TGTGCCAGCAGCCTTTTTGGAGGGGAGTACAATGAGCAGTTCTTC
cdr3_aa: CASSLFGGEYNEQFF

d_call: NA
v_call: TRBV5-1
j_call: TRBJ1-3
clone_size: NA
cdr3_nt: TGCGCCAGCAGCTTAATTACAGGGAGTGGGAACACCATATATTTT
cdr3_aa: CASSLITGSGNTIYF